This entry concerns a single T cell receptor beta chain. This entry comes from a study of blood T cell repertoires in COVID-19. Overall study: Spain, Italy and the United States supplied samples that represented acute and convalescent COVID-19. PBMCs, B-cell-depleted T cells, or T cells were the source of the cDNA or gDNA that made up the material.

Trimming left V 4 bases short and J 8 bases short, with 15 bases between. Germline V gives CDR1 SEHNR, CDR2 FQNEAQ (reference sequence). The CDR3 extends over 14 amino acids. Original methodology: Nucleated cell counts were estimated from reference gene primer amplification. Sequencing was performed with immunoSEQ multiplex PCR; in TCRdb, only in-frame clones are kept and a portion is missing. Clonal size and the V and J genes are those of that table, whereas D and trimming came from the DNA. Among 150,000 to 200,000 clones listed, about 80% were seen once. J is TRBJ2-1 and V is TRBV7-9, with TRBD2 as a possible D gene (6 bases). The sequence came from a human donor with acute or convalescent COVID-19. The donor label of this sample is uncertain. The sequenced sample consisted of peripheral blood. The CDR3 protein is CASSSRTISDEQFF. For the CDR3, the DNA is TGTGCCAGCAGCTCCCGGACTATTAGCGATGAGCAGTTCTTC.